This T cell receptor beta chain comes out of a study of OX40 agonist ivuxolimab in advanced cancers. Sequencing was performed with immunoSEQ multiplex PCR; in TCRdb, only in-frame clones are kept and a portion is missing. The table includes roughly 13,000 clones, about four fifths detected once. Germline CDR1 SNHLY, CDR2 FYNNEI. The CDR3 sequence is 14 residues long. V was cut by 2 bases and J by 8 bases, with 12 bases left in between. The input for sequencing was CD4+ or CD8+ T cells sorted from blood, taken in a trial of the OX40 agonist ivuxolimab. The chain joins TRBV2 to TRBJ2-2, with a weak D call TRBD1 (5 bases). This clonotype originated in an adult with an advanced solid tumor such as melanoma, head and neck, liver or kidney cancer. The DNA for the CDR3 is TGTGCCAGCAGTGAAAGTAGGGGTGCGGGGGAGCTGTTTTTT. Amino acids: CASSESRGAGELFF. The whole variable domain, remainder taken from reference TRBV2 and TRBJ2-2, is EPEVTQTPSHQVTQMGQEVILRCVPISNHLYFYWYRQILGQKVEFLVSFYNNEISEKSEIFDDQFSVERPDGSNFTLKIRSTKLEDSAMYFCASSESRGAGELFFGEGSRLTVL.